Following are 32 T cell receptor beta chains from one sample sequenced in a study of monozygotic twins with inflammatory bowel disease. TCRdb reanalyzed the 5' RACE reads and collapses them to one entry per CDR3 protein, without DNA. In total, the table holds 400,000 to 500,000 distinct CDR3 sequences. Source material: blood. These receptors all stem from a human donor with ulcerative colitis or Crohn's disease, or a healthy co-twin of an affected twin (not recorded which).

This rearrangement joins TRBV12-3 or TRBV12-4 to TRBJ1-5; TCRdb returns TRBD1, unconfirmable since there is no DNA. The CDR3 has 14 amino acids. CDR3: CASTHYRGDQPQHF.

The gene calls are TRBV7-6 and TRBJ2-7; TCRdb gives TRBD1 as the D gene, but with no DNA this cannot be confirmed. Germline V gene data show CDR1 as SGHVS and CDR2 as FNYEAQ. The CDR3 is 15 amino acids. The CDR3 loop is CASSPGQGIKNEQYF.

J is TRBJ1-6 and V is TRBV20-1. From germline, CDR1 is DFQATT and CDR2 SNEGSKA (reference sequence). This CDR3 has 13 amino acids. The CDR3 protein is CSARGANNSPLHF.

The V call is TRBV7-2, the J call TRBJ2-1; TCRdb's assignment of TRBD2 cannot be checked, as there is no DNA. This CDR3 is built from 13 residues. CDR1 and CDR2 from the germline V gene are SGHTA and FQGNSA. The CDR3 reads CASSKQASGSSIF.

The CDR3 protein is CATSREWQTGELFF. The chain is built from TRBV15 and TRBJ2-2. This CDR3 spans 14 amino acids. CDR1 is LNHNV, CDR2 YYDKDF, per germline (reference sequence).

V is TRBV5-1 and J is TRBJ2-1; TCRdb picks TRBD1, but there is no DNA to check that call. The germline gives CDR1 SGHRS, CDR2 YFSETQ. The CDR3 loop spans 16 amino acids. The CDR3 sequence: CASSSTGAEAANEQFF. Supplemented by reference TRBV5-1 and TRBJ2-1, the full variable domain reads KAGVTQTPRYLIKTRGQQVTLSCSPISGHRSVSWYQQTPGQGLQFLFEYFSETQRNKGNFPGRFSGRQFSNSRSEMNVSTLELGDSALYLCASSSTGAEAANEQFFGPGTRLTVL.

This chain uses TRBV27 with TRBJ1-1; there is no DNA to check the TCRdb D call of TRBD1. The CDR3 is 16 residues long. The germline CDR1 and CDR2 sequences are MNHEY and SMNVEV (reference sequence). CDR3 amino acids: CASSPRQGLGYTEAFF.

The genes are TRBV29-1 and TRBJ2-1; the TCRdb call, TRBD2, lacks DNA for checking. Germline assignment: CDR1 SQVTM and CDR2 ANQGSEA. The CDR3 consists of 13 residues. CDR3 in amino acids: CSVNLAGNNEQFF.

The V call is TRBV29-1, the J call TRBJ2-7; TCRdb outputs TRBD1, but without DNA this stays unchecked. The CDR3 contains 13 residues. Germline lookup yields CDR1 SQVTM and CDR2 ANQGSEA. CDR3 residues: CSVGLHRGHEQYF.

The rearrangement uses TRBV20-1 and TRBJ2-1. The CDR3 contains 14 residues. The V gene's germline CDR1 is DFQATT and CDR2 SNEGSKA (reference sequence). The chain's CDR3 is CSAIHLVTYNEQFF.

This sequence joins TRBV11-2 and TRBJ1-2; checking the TCRdb D call of TRBD1 is not possible without DNA. CDR1 and CDR2 from the germline V gene are SGHAT and FQNNGV. The CDR3 has 17 amino acids. The CDR3 reads CASSLGLRGRNVPGYTF.

The V and J genes are TRBV12-3 or TRBV12-4 and TRBJ2-5. The CDR3 is 13 amino acids. Here the CDR3 reads CASSIAAKETQYF.

V usage is TRBV6-2 or TRBV6-3 and J usage is TRBJ2-1; TCRdb's D gene call, TRBD2, goes unchecked for lack of DNA. The V gene's germline CDR1 is MNHEY and CDR2 SVGEGT. The CDR3 consists of 14 residues. Here the CDR3 reads CASSLRSALAEQFF.

V is TRBV11-2 and J is TRBJ2-1; as DNA is missing, the TRBD2 call by TCRdb cannot be tested. This CDR3 has 14 residues. The germline CDR1 and CDR2 sequences are SGHAT and FQNNGV. CDR3 protein: CASSLGGPSNEQFF.

This sequence joins TRBV9 and TRBJ2-6; TCRdb proposes TRBD2, but this gene call is untestable without DNA. Germline loops: CDR1 SGDLS, CDR2 YYNGEE. The length of the CDR3 is 17 residues. The CDR3 is CASSGLVPPSGANVLTF. Full variable domain (rest looked up from reference TRBV9 and TRBJ2-6): DSGVTQTPKHLITATGQRVTLRCSPRSGDLSVYWYQQSLDQGLQFLIQYYNGEERAKGNILERFSAQQFPDLHSELNLSSLELGDSALYFCASSGLVPPSGANVLTFGAGSRLTVL.

The J gene is TRBJ2-5, the V gene TRBV3-1; the TCRdb D gene call, TRBD2, has no DNA to confirm it. Germline CDR1 LGHDT, CDR2 YNNKEL (reference sequence). CDR3 size: 18 residues. Here the CDR3 reads CASSQDRLAGGRGETQYF.

The V gene is TRBV12-3 or TRBV12-4, the J gene TRBJ2-5; TCRdb proposes TRBD1, but this gene call is untestable without DNA. The CDR3 sequence is 13 residues long. The CDR3 here is CASSYTGVATQYF.

The chain is built from TRBV7-6 and TRBJ2-3; TCRdb designates TRBD1, a call that cannot be tested without DNA. The CDR3 loop spans 15 amino acids. CDR1 is SGHVS, CDR2 FNYEAQ, per germline. Here the CDR3 reads CASSSGTGALDTQYF.

The rearrangement uses TRBV12-3 or TRBV12-4 and TRBJ1-5. This CDR3 is built from 14 residues. The CDR3 protein is CASSLGAQNQPQHF.

The chain has TRBV12-3 or TRBV12-4 and TRBJ2-3; lacking DNA, the TRBD2 call made by TCRdb goes unchecked. This CDR3 is built from 15 residues. The CDR3 protein is CASSRGTRGFGTQYF.

CDR3 in amino acids: CASSKTQDRGNTEAFF. The V gene is TRBV18, the J gene TRBJ1-1; TCRdb's D call, TRBD1, is unchecked because there is no DNA. The CDR3 sequence is 16 residues long. Germline V gene sequence: CDR1 KGHSH, CDR2 LQKENI.

CDR3 amino acids: CASSLATGGAGGYTF. The chain joins TRBV12-3 or TRBV12-4 to TRBJ1-2; as DNA is missing, the TRBD1 call by TCRdb cannot be tested. This CDR3 is 15 amino acids long.

This chain connects TRBV19 to TRBJ2-7; TCRdb's D call of TRBD2 is untestable without DNA. The CDR3 sequence is 16 residues long. Germline V CDR1 and CDR2: LNHDA, SQIVND (reference sequence). The CDR3 loop reads CASSIGLAGISYEQYF.

The chain carries TRBV4-1 and TRBJ2-7; TCRdb picks TRBD1, but there is no DNA to check that call. The CDR3 consists of 13 residues. The germline V gene encodes CDR1 MGHRA and CDR2 YSYEKL. The CDR3 loop is CASSQATGFEQYF.

The rearrangement uses TRBV3-1 and TRBJ1-4; checking the TCRdb D call of TRBD1 is not possible without DNA. Per germline, CDR1 LGHDT and CDR2 YNNKEL (reference sequence). This CDR3 has 14 residues. The CDR3 is CASSQGGSGEKLFF.

This sequence joins TRBV20-1 and TRBJ1-5; TCRdb indicates TRBD1, and absent DNA this call remains unverified. The V gene's germline CDR1 is DFQATT and CDR2 SNEGSKA (reference sequence). The CDR3 is 15 residues long. CDR3 in amino acids: CSARDLGGSWQPQHF.

This chain joins TRBV4-1 and TRBJ2-3; TCRdb outputs TRBD2, but without DNA this stays unchecked. The CDR3 extends over 14 amino acids. The V gene's germline CDR1 is MGHRA and CDR2 YSYEKL. The CDR3 region is CASSRDFRTDTQYF.

The chain recombines TRBV6-2 or TRBV6-3 with TRBJ2-7; TCRdb lists TRBD2, though no DNA is available to test this call. CDR3 length equals 15 residues. Germline V gives CDR1 MNHEY, CDR2 SVGEGT. This chain's CDR3 is CASSYPGLAGTEQYF.

The rearrangement uses TRBV19 and TRBJ1-2. The germline V gene encodes CDR1 LNHDA and CDR2 SQIVND (reference sequence). The CDR3 spans 13 residues. CDR3 region: CASSHPVNYGYTF.

This chain uses TRBV15 with TRBJ2-3; TCRdb proposes TRBD2, but this gene call is untestable without DNA. The CDR3 covers 14 residues. From germline, CDR1 is LNHNV and CDR2 YYDKDF (reference sequence). The CDR3 protein is CATSKRDRTDTQYF.

The chain links TRBV7-2 to TRBJ2-1; without DNA, the TCRdb call of TRBD2 cannot be checked. This CDR3 is built from 16 residues. Germline V gene sequence: CDR1 SGHTA, CDR2 FQGNSA. This CDR3 is CASSRRGAGGYNEQFF.

The chain has TRBV30 and TRBJ2-1. CDR3 size: 11 residues. Germline CDR1 reads GTSNPN; CDR2 reads SVGIG (reference sequence). This CDR3 reads CAWSVPSEQFF. Looking up the rest from reference TRBV30 and TRBJ2-1 gives the full variable domain: SQTIHQWPATLVQPVGSPLSLECTVEGTSNPNLYWYRQAAGRGLQLLFYSVGIGQISSEVPQNLSASRPQDRQFILSSKKLLLSDSGFYLCAWSVPSEQFFGPGTRLTVL.